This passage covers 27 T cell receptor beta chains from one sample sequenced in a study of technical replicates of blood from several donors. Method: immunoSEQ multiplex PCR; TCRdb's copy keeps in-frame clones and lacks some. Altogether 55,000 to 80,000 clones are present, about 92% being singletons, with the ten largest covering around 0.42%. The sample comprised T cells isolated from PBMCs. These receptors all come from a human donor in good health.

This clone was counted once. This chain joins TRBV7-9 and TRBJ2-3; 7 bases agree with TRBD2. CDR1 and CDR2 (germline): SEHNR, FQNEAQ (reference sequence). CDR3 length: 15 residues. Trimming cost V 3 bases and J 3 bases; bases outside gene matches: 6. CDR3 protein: CASSFGAGETDTQYF. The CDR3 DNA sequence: TGTGCCAGCAGCTTTGGCGCGGGAGAAACAGATACGCAGTATTTT.

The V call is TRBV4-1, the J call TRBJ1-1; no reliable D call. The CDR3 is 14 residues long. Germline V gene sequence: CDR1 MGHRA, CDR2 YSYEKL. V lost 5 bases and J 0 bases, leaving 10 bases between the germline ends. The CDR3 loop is CASSVGDMNTEAFF. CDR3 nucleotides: TGCGCCAGCAGCGTGGGAGACATGAACACTGAAGCTTTCTTT.

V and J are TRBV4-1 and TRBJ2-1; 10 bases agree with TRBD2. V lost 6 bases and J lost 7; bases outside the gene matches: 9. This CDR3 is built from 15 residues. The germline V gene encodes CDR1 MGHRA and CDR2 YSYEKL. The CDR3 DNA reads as TGCGCCAGCAGAATAACTAGCGGGACGGGGAATGAGCAGTTCTTC. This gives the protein CASRITSGTGNEQFF.

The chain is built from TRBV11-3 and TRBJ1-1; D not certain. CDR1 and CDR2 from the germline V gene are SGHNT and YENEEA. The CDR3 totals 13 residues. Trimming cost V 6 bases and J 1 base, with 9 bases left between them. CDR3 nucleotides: TGTGCCAGCAGTCTGCTACGGAACACTGAAGCTTTCTTT. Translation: CASSLLRNTEAFF.

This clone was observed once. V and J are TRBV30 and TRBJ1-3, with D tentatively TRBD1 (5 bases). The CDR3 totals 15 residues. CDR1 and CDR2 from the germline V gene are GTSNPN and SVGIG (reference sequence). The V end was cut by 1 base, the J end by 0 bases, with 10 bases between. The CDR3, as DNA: TGTGCCTGGAGTGGCGACAGAGACTCTGGAAACACCATATATTTT. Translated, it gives CAWSGDRDSGNTIYF.

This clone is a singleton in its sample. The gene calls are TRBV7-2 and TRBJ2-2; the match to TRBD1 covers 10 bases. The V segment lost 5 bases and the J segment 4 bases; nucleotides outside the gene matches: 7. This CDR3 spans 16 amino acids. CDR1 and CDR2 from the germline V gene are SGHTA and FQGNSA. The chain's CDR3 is CASSQNGQGVTGELFF. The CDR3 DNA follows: TGTGCCAGCAGCCAGAATGGACAGGGGGTCACCGGGGAGCTGTTTTTT.

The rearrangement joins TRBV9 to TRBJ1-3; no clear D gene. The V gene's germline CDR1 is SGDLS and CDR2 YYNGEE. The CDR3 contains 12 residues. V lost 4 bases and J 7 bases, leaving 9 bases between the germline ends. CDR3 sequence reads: CASSSGLNTIYF. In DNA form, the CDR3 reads TGTGCCAGCAGCTCAGGACTCAACACCATATATTTT.

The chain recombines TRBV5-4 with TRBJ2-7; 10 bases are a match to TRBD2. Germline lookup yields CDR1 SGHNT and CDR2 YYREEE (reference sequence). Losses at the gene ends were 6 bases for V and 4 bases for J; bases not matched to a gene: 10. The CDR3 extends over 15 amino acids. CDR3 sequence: CASTPAGGPHYEQYF. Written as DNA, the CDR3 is TGTGCCAGCACCCCAGCGGGAGGGCCCCATTACGAGCAGTACTTC.

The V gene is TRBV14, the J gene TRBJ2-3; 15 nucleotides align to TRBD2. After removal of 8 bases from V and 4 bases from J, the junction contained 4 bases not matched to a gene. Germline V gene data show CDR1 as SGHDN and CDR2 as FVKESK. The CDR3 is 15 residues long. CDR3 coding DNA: TGTGCCAGCGGACTAGCGGGAGGGCCCCCAGATACGCAGTATTTT. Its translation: CASGLAGGPPDTQYF.

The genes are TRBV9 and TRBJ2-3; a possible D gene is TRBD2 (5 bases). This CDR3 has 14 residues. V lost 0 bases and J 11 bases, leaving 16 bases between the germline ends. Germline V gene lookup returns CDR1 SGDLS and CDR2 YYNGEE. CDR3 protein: CASSVGGGASQQYF. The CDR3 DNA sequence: TGTGCCAGCAGCGTAGGAGGAGGAGCCTCTCAGCAGTATTTT.

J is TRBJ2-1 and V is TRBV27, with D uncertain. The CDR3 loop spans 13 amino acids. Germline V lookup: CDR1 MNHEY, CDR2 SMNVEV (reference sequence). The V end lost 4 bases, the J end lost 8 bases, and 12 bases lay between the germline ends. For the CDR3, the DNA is TGTGCCAGCAGTTCTATCCTTCTCTATGAGCAGTTCTTC. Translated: CASSSILLYEQFF.

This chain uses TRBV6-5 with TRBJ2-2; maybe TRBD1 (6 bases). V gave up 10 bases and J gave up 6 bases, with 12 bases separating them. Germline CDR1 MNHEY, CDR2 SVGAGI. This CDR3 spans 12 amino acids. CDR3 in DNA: TGTGCCACACTCAGGGGCGCCGGGGAGCTGTTTTTT. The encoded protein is CATLRGAGELFF.

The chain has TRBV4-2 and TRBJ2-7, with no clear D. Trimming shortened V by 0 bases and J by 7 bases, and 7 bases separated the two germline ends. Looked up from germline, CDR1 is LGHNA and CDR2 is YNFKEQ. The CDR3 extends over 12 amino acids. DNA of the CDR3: TGTGCCAGCAGCCAAGATGGCAGTGAGCAGTACTTC. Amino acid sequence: CASSQDGSEQYF.

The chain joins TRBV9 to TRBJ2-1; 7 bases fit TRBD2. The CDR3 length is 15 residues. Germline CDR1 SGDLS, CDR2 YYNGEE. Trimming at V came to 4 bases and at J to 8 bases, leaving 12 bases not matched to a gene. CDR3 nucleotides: TGTGCCAGCAGCCTCAGCGGGATCCCTGGGGATGAGCAGTTCTTC. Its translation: CASSLSGIPGDEQFF.

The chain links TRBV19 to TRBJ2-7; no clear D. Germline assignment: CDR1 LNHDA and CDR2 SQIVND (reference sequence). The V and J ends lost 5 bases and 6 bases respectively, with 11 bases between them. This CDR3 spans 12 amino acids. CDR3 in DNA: TGTGCCAGTAGTCCACTGATCGGCGAGCAGTACTTC. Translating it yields CASSPLIGEQYF.

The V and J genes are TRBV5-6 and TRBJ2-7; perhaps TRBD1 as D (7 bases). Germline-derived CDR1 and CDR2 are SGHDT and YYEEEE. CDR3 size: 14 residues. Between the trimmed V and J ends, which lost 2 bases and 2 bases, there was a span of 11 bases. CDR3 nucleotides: TGTGCCAGCAGCTTCCAGGGGGGCCCCTACGAGCAGTACTTC. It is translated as CASSFQGGPYEQYF.

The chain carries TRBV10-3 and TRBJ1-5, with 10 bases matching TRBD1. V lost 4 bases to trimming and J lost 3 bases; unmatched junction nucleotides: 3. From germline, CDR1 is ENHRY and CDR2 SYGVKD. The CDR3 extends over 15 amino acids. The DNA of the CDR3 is TGTGCCATCAGTGCGACAGGGGGCAACAATCAGCCCCAGCATTTT. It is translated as CAISATGGNNQPQHF.

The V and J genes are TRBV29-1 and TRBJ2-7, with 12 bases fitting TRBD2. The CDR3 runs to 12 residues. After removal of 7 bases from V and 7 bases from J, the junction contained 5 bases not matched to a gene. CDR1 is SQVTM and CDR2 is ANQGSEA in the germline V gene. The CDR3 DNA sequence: TGCAGCGGACTAGCGGGAGAGGATGAGCAGTACTTC. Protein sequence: CSGLAGEDEQYF.

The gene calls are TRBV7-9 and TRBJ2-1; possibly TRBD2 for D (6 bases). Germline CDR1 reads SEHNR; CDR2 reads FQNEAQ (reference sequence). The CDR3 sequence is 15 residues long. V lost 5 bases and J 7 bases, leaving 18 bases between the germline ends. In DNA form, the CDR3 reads TGTGCCAGCAGCCTAATTCGGGGGACTGTGAATGAGCAGTTCTTC. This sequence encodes CASSLIRGTVNEQFF.

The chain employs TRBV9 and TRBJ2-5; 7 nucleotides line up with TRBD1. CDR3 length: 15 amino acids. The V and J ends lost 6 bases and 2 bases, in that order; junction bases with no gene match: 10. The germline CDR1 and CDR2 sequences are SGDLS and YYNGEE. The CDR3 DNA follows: TGTGCCAGCAACCCAACGGGACAGACGCAAGAGACCCAGTACTTC. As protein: CASNPTGQTQETQYF.

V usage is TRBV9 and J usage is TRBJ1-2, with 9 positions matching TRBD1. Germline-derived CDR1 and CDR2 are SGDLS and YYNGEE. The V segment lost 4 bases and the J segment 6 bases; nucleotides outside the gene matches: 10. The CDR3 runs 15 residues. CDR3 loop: CASSPRDRDVDGYTF. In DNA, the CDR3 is TGTGCCAGCAGCCCTCGGGACAGGGACGTAGATGGCTACACCTTC.

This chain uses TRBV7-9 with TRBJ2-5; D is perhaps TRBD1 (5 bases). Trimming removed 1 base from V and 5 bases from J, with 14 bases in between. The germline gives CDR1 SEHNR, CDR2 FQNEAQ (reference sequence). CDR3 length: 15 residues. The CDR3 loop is CASSLEDKAPETQYF. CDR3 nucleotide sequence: TGTGCCAGCAGCTTAGAGGACAAGGCGCCGGAGACCCAGTACTTC.

The CDR3: CASSERSGPVQETQYF. CDR3 nucleotides: TGTGCCAGCAGTGAAAGGAGCGGGCCCGTGCAAGAGACCCAGTACTTC. The chain employs TRBV2 and TRBJ2-5, with D perhaps matching TRBD2 (6 bases). The CDR3 spans 16 residues. Germline V CDR1 and CDR2: SNHLY, FYNNEI. The germline V and J ends were trimmed by 2 bases and 2 bases, with 15 bases remaining between them.

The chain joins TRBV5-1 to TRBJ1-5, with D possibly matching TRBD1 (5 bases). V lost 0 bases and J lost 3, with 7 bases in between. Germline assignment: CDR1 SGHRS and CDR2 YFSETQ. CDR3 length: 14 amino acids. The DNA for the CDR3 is TGCGCCAGCAGCTTGGGACAGCCCAATCAGCCCCAGCATTTT. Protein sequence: CASSLGQPNQPQHF.

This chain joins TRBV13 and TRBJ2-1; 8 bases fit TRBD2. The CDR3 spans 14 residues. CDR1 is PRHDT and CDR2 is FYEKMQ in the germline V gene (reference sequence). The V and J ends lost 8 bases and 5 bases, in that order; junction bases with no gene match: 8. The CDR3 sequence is CASSGTSLNNEQFF. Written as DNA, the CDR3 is TGTGCCAGCTCCGGGACTAGTCTTAACAATGAGCAGTTCTTC.

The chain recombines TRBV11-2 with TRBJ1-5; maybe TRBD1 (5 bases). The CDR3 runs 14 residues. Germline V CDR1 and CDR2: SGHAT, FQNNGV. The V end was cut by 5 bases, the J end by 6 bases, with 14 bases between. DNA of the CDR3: TGTGCCAGCAGCCCCCATGTGGGGGGTCAGCCCCAGCATTTT. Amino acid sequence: CASSPHVGGQPQHF.

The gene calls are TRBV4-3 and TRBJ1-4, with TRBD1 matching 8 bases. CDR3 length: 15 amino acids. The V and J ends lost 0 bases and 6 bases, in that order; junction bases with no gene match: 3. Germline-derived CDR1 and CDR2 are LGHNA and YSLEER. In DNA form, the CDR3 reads TGCGCCAGCAGCCAAGAGGGGACAGGAGATGAAAAACTGTTTTTT. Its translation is CASSQEGTGDEKLFF.